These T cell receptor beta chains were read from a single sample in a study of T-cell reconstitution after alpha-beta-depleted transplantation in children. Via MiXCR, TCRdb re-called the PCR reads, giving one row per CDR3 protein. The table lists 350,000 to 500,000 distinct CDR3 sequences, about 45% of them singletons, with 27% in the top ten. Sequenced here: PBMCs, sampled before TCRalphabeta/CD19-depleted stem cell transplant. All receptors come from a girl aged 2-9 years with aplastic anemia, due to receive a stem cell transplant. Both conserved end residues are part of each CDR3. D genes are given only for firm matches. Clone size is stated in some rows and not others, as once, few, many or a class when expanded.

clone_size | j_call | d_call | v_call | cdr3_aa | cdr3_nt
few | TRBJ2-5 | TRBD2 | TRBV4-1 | CASSHKGGREKTQYF | TGCGCCAGCAGCCACAAAGGTGGGAGGGAGAAGACCCAGTACTTC
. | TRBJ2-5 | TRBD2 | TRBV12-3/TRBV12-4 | CASGFSGVQETQYF | TGTGCCAGCGGTTTTAGCGGGGTCCAAGAGACCCAGTACTTC
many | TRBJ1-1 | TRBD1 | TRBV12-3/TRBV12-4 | CASSPPGQGTHTEAFF | TGTGCCAGCAGTCCCCCGGGACAGGGGACCCACACTGAAGCTTTCTTT
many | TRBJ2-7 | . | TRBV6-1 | CASSEPGLYEQYF | TGTGCCAGCAGCGAACCCGGCCTCTACGAGCAGTACTTC
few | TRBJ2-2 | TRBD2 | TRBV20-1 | CSARPSGKSFTGELFF | TGCAGTGCTAGACCTAGCGGGAAATCCTTTACCGGGGAGCTGTTTTTT
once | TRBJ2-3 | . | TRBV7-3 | CASSLKPTDTQYF | TGTGCCAGCAGCTTGAAGCCGACAGATACGCAGTATTTT
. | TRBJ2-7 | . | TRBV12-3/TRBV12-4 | CASSLQTWSIDEQYF | TGTGCCAGCAGTTTACAGACATGGTCAATTGACGAGCAGTACTTC
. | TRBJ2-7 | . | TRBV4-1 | CASRPLDRSSYEQYF | TGCGCCAGCAGACCCCTCGACAGAAGCTCCTACGAGCAGTACTTC
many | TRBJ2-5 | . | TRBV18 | CASSPRGETTQYF | TGTGCCAGCTCACCAAGGGGAGAGACGACCCAGTACTTC
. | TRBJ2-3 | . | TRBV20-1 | CSAPQTETSTDTQYF | TGCAGTGCTCCACAAACTGAGACTAGCACAGATACGCAGTATTTT
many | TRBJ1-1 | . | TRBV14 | CASSQATLAGKAFF | TGTGCCAGCAGCCAGGCAACTCTCGCGGGGAAAGCTTTCTTT
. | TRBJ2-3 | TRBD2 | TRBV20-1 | CSARLAGVADTQYF | TGCAGTGCTAGACTAGCGGGAGTGGCAGATACGCAGTATTTT
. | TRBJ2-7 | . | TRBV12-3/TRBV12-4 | CASSANRVREQYF | TGTGCCAGCAGTGCTAACAGGGTTAGAGAGCAGTACTTC
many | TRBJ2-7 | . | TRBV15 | CATSIQNRGPYEQYF | TGTGCCACCAGCATACAAAACCGGGGGCCCTACGAGCAGTACTTC
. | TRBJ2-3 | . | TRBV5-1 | CASSFTGGTGTDTQYF | TGCGCCAGCAGCTTCACTGGAGGGACAGGCACAGATACGCAGTATTTT
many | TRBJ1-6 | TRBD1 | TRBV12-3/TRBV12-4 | CASTFRGYNSPLHF | TGTGCCAGCACCTTCAGGGGGTATAATTCACCCCTCCACTTT
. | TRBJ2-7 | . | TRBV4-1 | CASSPTPRGLGDEQYF | TGCGCCAGCAGCCCCACGCCCCGGGGACTGGGGGACGAGCAGTACTTC
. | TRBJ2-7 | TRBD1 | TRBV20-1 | CSARTRDRGPEQYF | TGCAGTGCTAGGACCCGGGACAGGGGTCCCGAGCAGTACTTC
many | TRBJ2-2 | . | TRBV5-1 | CASSLVASIYTGELFF | TGCGCCAGCAGCTTGGTGGCTAGCATTTATACCGGGGAGCTGTTTTTT
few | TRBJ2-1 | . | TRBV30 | CAWRDASYEQFF | TGTGCCTGGAGAGATGCTAGCTATGAGCAGTTCTTC
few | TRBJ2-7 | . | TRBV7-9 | CASSGEGFPPHRSYEQYF | TGTGCCAGCAGCGGAGAGGGATTCCCACCACACAGGAGCTACGAGCAGTACTTC
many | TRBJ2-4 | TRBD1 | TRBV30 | CAWSVPGTGGKNIQYF | TGTGCCTGGAGTGTACCAGGGACAGGGGGCAAAAACATTCAGTACTTC
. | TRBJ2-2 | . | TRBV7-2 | CASSLQGSTGELFF | TGTGCCAGCAGCTTACAGGGGAGCACCGGGGAGCTGTTTTTT
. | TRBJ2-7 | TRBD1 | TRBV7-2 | CASSKTGREQYF | TGTGCCAGCAGCAAGACAGGGCGCGAGCAGTACTTC
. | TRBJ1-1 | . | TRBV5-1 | CASSLGGITEAFF | TGCGCCAGCAGCTTGGGGGGTATCACTGAAGCTTTCTTT
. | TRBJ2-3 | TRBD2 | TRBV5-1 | CASRPTSGRTDTQYF | TGCGCCAGCAGACCCACTAGCGGTCGCACAGATACGCAGTATTTT
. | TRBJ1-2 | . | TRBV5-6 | CASSLDGRNYGYTF | TGTGCCAGCAGCTTGGACGGGAGAAACTATGGCTACACCTTC
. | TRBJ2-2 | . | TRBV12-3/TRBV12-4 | CASRLSVQPTGELFF | TGTGCCAGCAGACTGTCGGTGCAGCCCACCGGGGAGCTGTTTTTT
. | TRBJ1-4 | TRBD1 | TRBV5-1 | CASRPGQGGEKLFF | TGCGCCAGCAGGCCCGGACAGGGAGGCGAAAAACTGTTTTTT
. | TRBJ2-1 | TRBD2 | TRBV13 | CASSGVAGGMDVEQFF | TGTGCCAGCAGCGGGGTAGCGGGAGGTATGGATGTTGAGCAGTTCTTC
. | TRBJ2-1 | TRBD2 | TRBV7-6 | CASSRGGEQFF | TGTGCCAGCAGCCGGGGGGGTGAGCAGTTCTTC
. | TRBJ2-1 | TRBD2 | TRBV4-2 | CASRRLAGEQEQFF | TGTGCCAGCAGGCGGCTAGCGGGAGAGCAGGAGCAGTTCTTC
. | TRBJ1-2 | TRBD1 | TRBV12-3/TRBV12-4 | CASSPQGQVKGYTF | TGTGCCAGCAGCCCCCAGGGACAGGTGAAAGGCTACACCTTC
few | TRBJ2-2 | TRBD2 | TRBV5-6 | CASSSEGLAENTGELFF | TGTGCCAGCAGCTCGGAGGGACTAGCGGAGAACACCGGGGAGCTGTTTTTT
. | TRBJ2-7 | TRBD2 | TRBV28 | CASSLGSSGSYEQYF | TGTGCCAGCAGTTTAGGGTCTAGCGGGAGTTACGAGCAGTACTTC
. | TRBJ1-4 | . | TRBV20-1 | CSAATDFTAGKLFF | TGCAGTGCTGCGACAGATTTTACTGCTGGAAAACTGTTTTTT
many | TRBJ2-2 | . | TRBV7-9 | CASKTTGVTGELFF | TGTGCCAGCAAAACGACCGGGGTCACCGGGGAGCTGTTTTTT
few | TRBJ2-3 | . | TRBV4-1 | CASSQSDPDTQYF | TGCGCCAGCAGCCAGAGCGACCCAGATACGCAGTATTTT
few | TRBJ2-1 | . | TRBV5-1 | CASSFLYAPEQFF | TGCGCCAGCAGCTTCCTTTACGCCCCGGAGCAGTTCTTC
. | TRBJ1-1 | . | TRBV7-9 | CASSLREGFTEAFF | TGTGCCAGCAGCTTGAGAGAAGGGTTCACTGAAGCTTTCTTT
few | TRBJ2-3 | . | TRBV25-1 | CASSGEGPFDTDTQYF | TGTGCCAGCAGTGGTGAGGGGCCTTTTGACACAGATACGCAGTATTTT
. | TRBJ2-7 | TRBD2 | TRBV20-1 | CSGGKRGYYEQYF | TGCAGCGGGGGGAAGCGGGGCTACTACGAGCAGTACTTC
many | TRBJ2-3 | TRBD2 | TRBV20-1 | CSASGTSRTDTQYF | TGCAGTGCCTCCGGGACTAGCAGAACAGATACGCAGTATTTT
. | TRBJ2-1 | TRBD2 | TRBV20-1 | CSARMSSGSYNEQFF | TGCAGTGCTAGAATGAGTAGCGGGAGCTACAATGAGCAGTTCTTC
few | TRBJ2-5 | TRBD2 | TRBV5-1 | CASSLFRGSQETQYF | TGCGCCAGCAGCTTGTTTCGCGGGAGCCAAGAGACCCAGTACTTC
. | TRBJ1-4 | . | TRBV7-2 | CASSATGLELEKLFF | TGTGCCAGCAGCGCTACCGGGCTTGAACTTGAAAAACTGTTTTTT
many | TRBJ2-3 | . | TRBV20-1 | CSASKGGTDTQYF | TGCAGTGCTAGTAAGGGGGGCACAGATACGCAGTATTTT
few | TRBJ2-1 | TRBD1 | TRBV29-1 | CSVGDRGRYNEQFF | TGCAGCGTTGGGGACAGGGGGCGGTACAATGAGCAGTTCTTC
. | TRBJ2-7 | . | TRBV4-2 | CASSQVRSLRESTYEQYF | TGTGCCAGCAGCCAAGTGAGATCCTTACGCGAGAGCACCTACGAGCAGTACTTC
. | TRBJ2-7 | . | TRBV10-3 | CAISEARDSYEQYF | TGTGCCATCAGTGAAGCGAGAGACAGTTACGAGCAGTACTTC
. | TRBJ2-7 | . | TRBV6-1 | CASSPNRGRAYEQYF | TGTGCCAGCAGCCCGAACAGGGGGAGGGCCTACGAGCAGTACTTC
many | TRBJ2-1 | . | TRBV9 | CASSENALVYNEQFF | TGTGCCAGCAGCGAGAACGCGCTAGTATACAATGAGCAGTTCTTC
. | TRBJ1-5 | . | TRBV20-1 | CCARDPRGAGNQPQHF | TGCTGTGCTAGAGATCCCCGGGGGGCGGGGAATCAGCCCCAGCATTTT
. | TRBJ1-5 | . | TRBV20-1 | CSASRGGNQPQHF | TGCAGTGCTAGCCGTGGGGGCAATCAGCCCCAGCATTTT
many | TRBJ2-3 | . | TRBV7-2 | CASSLSRLLPDTQYF | TGTGCCAGCAGCTTAAGTCGACTCCTGCCAGATACGCAGTATTTT
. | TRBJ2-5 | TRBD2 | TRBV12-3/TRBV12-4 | CASSSRTSGGPSLEETQYF | TGTGCCAGCAGTTCGAGGACTAGCGGGGGCCCTAGTCTAGAAGAGACCCAGTACTTC
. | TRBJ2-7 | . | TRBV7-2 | CASSPRSGIGEQYF | TGTGCCAGCAGCCCCCGGTCGGGCATCGGCGAGCAGTACTTC
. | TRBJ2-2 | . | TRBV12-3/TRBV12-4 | CASKDVGGPRELFF | TGTGCCAGCAAGGATGTGGGAGGTCCCAGGGAGCTGTTTTTT
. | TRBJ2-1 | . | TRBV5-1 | CAVSEAAYNEQFF | TGCGCCGTTAGCGAGGCCGCCTACAATGAGCAGTTCTTC